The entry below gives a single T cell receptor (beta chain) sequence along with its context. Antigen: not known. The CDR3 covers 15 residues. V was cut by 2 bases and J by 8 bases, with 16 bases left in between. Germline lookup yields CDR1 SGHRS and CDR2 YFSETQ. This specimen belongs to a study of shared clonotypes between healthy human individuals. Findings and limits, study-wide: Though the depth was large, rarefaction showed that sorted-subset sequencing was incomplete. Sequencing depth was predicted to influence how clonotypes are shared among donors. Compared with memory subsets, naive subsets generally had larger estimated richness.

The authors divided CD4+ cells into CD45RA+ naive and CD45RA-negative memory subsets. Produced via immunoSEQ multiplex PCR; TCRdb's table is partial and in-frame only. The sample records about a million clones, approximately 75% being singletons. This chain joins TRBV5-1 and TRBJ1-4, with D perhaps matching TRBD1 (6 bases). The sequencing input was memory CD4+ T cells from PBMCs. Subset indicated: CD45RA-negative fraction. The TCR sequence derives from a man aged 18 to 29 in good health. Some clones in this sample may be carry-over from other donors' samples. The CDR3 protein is CASSLITGRGEKLFF. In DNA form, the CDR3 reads TGCGCCAGCAGCTTAATAACAGGGAGAGGGGAAAAACTGTTTTTT.